Listed here are 28 T cell receptor beta chains from one sample, sequenced in a study of T cell changes during pregnancy in multiple sclerosis. Sequenced by immunoSEQ multiplex PCR; TCRdb stores in-frame clones only, minus some. The data hold about 69,000 clones, with over 75% observed a single time. This material consisted of CD4+ T cells from peripheral blood mononuclear cells, taken in the third trimester of pregnancy. These receptors came from a female donor in good health, enrolled as a control in a pregnancy study.

The chain joins TRBV2 to TRBJ2-5; perhaps TRBD2 as D (5 bases). V lost 4 bases, J lost 3 bases, and 6 bases lay in between. The CDR3 contains 12 residues. The germline V gene encodes CDR1 SNHLY and CDR2 FYNNEI. The CDR3 here is CASSALEETQYF. The CDR3 DNA reads as TGTGCCAGCAGTGCACTAGAAGAGACCCAGTACTTC.

The rearrangement links TRBV5-1 to TRBJ1-1; 7 nucleotides align to TRBD1. The CDR3 sequence is 15 residues long. V gave up 4 bases and J gave up 4 bases; unmatched junction bases: 10. Germline CDR1 and CDR2: SGHRS and YFSETQ. The CDR3 here is CASSTTLTGLTEAFF. In DNA form, the CDR3 reads TGCGCCAGCAGCACCACCTTGACAGGGCTCACTGAAGCTTTCTTT.

The chain joins TRBV30 to TRBJ2-3; 7 nucleotides align to TRBD2. V shed 0 bases and J 4 bases; nucleotides not matched to a gene: 10. Germline lookup yields CDR1 GTSNPN and CDR2 SVGIG (reference sequence). The CDR3 loop spans 16 amino acids. CDR3: CAWSVHIGGMPDTQYF. In nucleotides, the CDR3 is TGTGCCTGGAGTGTACATATCGGGGGGATGCCAGATACGCAGTATTTT.

The rearrangement links TRBV29-1 to TRBJ2-2; D might be TRBD2 (5 bases). This CDR3 is built from 17 residues. Trimming cost V 1 base and J 2 bases, with 17 bases left between them. Germline V lookup: CDR1 SQVTM, CDR2 ANQGSEA. CDR3 DNA: TGCAGCGTTGAAGGGGCCGGAGGAACCTTAAACACCGGGGAGCTGTTTTTT. Translating gives CSVEGAGGTLNTGELFF.

The rearrangement uses TRBV9 and TRBJ1-2; no reliable D call. With 3 bases removed from V and 4 bases from J, the gap between germline ends came to 10 bases. This CDR3 has 13 amino acids. The V gene's germline CDR1 is SGDLS and CDR2 YYNGEE. The DNA of the CDR3 is TGTGCCAGCAGCGCCAGTGGAGGCTATGGCTACACCTTC. This translates into CASSASGGYGYTF.

V and J are TRBV11-3 and TRBJ2-1, with 14 bases lining up with TRBD2. Unmatched junction bases numbered 6, after V lost 3 bases and J lost 8 bases. From germline, CDR1 is SGHNT and CDR2 YENEEA. The CDR3 consists of 16 residues. Here the CDR3 DNA reads TGTGCCAGCAGCTTGTGGGGACTAGCGGGGGCCGATGAGCAGTTCTTC. Protein product: CASSLWGLAGADEQFF.

The chain links TRBV11-3 to TRBJ2-3, with D possibly matching TRBD2 (6 bases). The germline CDR1 and CDR2 sequences are SGHNT and YENEEA. The CDR3 has 15 residues. The ends were cut back, 5 bases at V and 4 bases at J, with 16 bases in the middle. This CDR3 is CASSKRGVLADTQYF. The CDR3 DNA is TGTGCCAGCAGCAAGCGCGGGGTTTTAGCAGATACGCAGTATTTT.

This chain links TRBV5-6 with TRBJ1-1; no clear D. The ends were cut back, 0 bases at V and 1 base at J, with 4 bases in the middle. The CDR3 contains 13 residues. Per germline, CDR1 SGHDT and CDR2 YYEEEE. The CDR3 DNA is TGTGCCAGCAGCTTGGAGAGGAACACTGAAGCTTTCTTT. Encoded protein: CASSLERNTEAFF.

The rearrangement uses TRBV27 and TRBJ2-2; 8 positions match TRBD2. The CDR3 runs 15 residues. Looked up from germline, CDR1 is MNHEY and CDR2 is SMNVEV (reference sequence). Germline trimming cut 8 bases from V and 4 bases from J; bases unmatched to any gene: 9. The CDR3 here is CASRNPGLGTGELFF. The DNA for the CDR3 is TGTGCCAGCCGAAATCCGGGACTAGGCACCGGGGAGCTGTTTTTT.

The chain carries TRBV7-2 and TRBJ1-2; D may be TRBD1 (5 bases). V lost 1 base, J lost 5 bases, and 8 bases lay in between. This CDR3 region has 13 residues. In germline, CDR1 is SGHTA, CDR2 FQGNSA. The CDR3 loop reads CASSLGGRYGYTF. The CDR3 DNA sequence: TGTGCCAGCAGCTTAGGGGGGAGGTATGGCTACACCTTC.

The chain carries TRBV4-3 and TRBJ2-5, with D possibly matching TRBD2 (6 bases). Between the trimmed V and J ends, which lost 0 bases and 2 bases, there was a span of 10 bases. Germline values: CDR1 LGHNA, CDR2 YSLEER. The CDR3 length is 15 residues. CDR3 loop: CASSQDAGPQETQYF. DNA for the CDR3: TGCGCCAGCAGCCAAGATGCGGGGCCACAAGAGACCCAGTACTTC.

This chain links TRBV6-6 with TRBJ2-7; 11 bases map to TRBD2. The CDR3 totals 16 residues. CDR1 is MNHNY and CDR2 is SVGAGI in the germline V gene (reference sequence). With 10 bases clipped from V and 4 bases from J, the junction kept 15 bases outside the gene matches. In DNA, the CDR3 is TGTGCCACCCTACCCAACCTAGCGGGGGGTGTATACGAGCAGTACTTC. Translating gives CATLPNLAGGVYEQYF.

This chain uses TRBV7-3 with TRBJ2-1; TRBD1 agrees at 8 bases. The CDR3 consists of 14 residues. The V segment lost 1 base and the J segment 4 bases; nucleotides outside the gene matches: 0. Germline-derived CDR1 and CDR2 are SGHTA and FQGTGA. CDR3 nucleotides: TGTGCCAGCAGCTTAAGGGACAGGTACAATGAGCAGTTCTTC. Protein sequence: CASSLRDRYNEQFF. The full variable domain, rest sourced from reference TRBV7-3 and TRBJ2-1, is GAGVSQTPSNKVTEKGKYVELRCDPISGHTALYWYRQSLGQGPEFLIYFQGTGAADDSGLPNDRFFAVRPEGSVSTLKIQRTERGDSAVYLCASSLRDRYNEQFFGPGTRLTVL.

This clone has just a few counts. The chain links TRBV7-3 to TRBJ1-1, with unresolved D. The ends were cut back, 5 bases at V and 8 bases at J, with 15 bases in the middle. The germline V gene encodes CDR1 SGHTA and CDR2 FQGTGA. The CDR3 runs to 13 residues. Written as DNA, the CDR3 is TGTGCCAGCAGCCGAGCCGTGGGCCTGGAAGCTTTCTTT. Amino acids: CASSRAVGLEAFF.

The rearrangement joins TRBV11-2 to TRBJ1-2, with a weak D call TRBD1 (5 bases). Germline lookup yields CDR1 SGHAT and CDR2 FQNNGV. CDR3 length: 15 amino acids. The V gene lost 0 bases and the J gene lost 0 bases, with 8 bases spanning the gap. The CDR3 reads CASSLEGVSNYGYTF. Here the CDR3 DNA reads TGTGCCAGCAGCTTAGAAGGGGTATCTAACTATGGCTACACCTTC.

This chain uses TRBV7-9 with TRBJ2-7; 9 positions match TRBD1. This CDR3 comprises 14 residues. V was clipped by 2 bases and J by 5 bases; unmatched bases: 4. Germline V gives CDR1 SEHNR, CDR2 FQNEAQ (reference sequence). The CDR3 DNA follows: TGTGCCAGCAGCTTACGACAGGGGGTCGACGAGCAGTACTTC. Residues: CASSLRQGVDEQYF.

V gene TRBV9 combines with J gene TRBJ1-1; D remains ambiguous. The CDR3 contains 15 residues. Germline CDR1 reads SGDLS; CDR2 reads YYNGEE. V lost 0 bases and J lost 5, with 14 bases in between. CDR3 region: CASSVGPRVWTEAFF. The CDR3 DNA follows: TGTGCCAGCAGCGTAGGTCCGCGGGTGTGGACTGAAGCTTTCTTT.

The chain recombines TRBV5-6 with TRBJ1-2; the match to TRBD1 covers 8 bases. Germline assignment: CDR1 SGHDT and CDR2 YYEEEE. The CDR3 loop spans 15 amino acids. V lost 4 bases, J lost 2 bases, and 7 bases stayed unmatched. For the CDR3, the DNA is TGTGCCAGCAGCATAGGACAGGGTGCGAACTATGGCTACACCTTC. It encodes CASSIGQGANYGYTF.

The chain joins TRBV5-1 to TRBJ2-6; no clear D. Germline V lookup: CDR1 SGHRS, CDR2 YFSETQ. This CDR3 contains 16 residues. V was shortened by 2 bases and J by 4 bases, with 13 bases between the two germline ends. CDR3 residues: CASSFGSGAGANVLTF. In DNA, the CDR3 is TGCGCCAGCAGCTTTGGGTCAGGCGCGGGGGCCAACGTCCTGACTTTC.

The chain carries TRBV4-2 and TRBJ2-7, with 8 bases that match TRBD1. The germline V gene encodes CDR1 LGHNA and CDR2 YNFKEQ. The length of the CDR3 is 15 residues. With 3 bases clipped from V and 3 bases from J, the junction kept 7 bases outside the gene matches. CDR3 bases: TGTGCCAGCAGCCACAGGACAGGGTCGGTCTACGAGCAGTACTTC. This codes for CASSHRTGSVYEQYF.

The chain combines TRBV29-1 with TRBJ2-3; D is perhaps TRBD1 (6 bases). There are 13 residues in the CDR3. V was shortened by 4 bases and J by 2 bases, with 10 bases between the two germline ends. The germline V gene encodes CDR1 SQVTM and CDR2 ANQGSEA. CDR3 nucleotide sequence: TGCAGCGTTGTTGGACAGAACACAGATACGCAGTATTTT. Translated, it gives CSVVGQNTDTQYF.

The chain couples TRBV5-1 to TRBJ2-1; possible D gene TRBD2, 5 bases. The germline V gene encodes CDR1 SGHRS and CDR2 YFSETQ. Trimming removed 7 bases at V and 2 bases at J, with 16 bases between. The CDR3 spans 15 residues. CDR3: CASSQTPGAYNEQFF. As DNA, the CDR3 is TGCGCCAGCTCCCAAACTCCCGGGGCCTACAATGAGCAGTTCTTC.

This chain connects TRBV19 to TRBJ1-1, with a possible D match to TRBD1 (5 bases). V lost 3 bases to trimming and J lost 5 bases, with 13 bases between them. The CDR3 covers 14 residues. The germline V gene has CDR1 LNHDA and CDR2 SQIVND (reference sequence). The CDR3 reads CASSIQRGGTEAFF. The CDR3 DNA sequence: TGTGCCAGTAGTATTCAAAGGGGAGGGACTGAAGCTTTCTTT.

The CDR3 is CASSLRQGNGYTF. The CDR3 DNA reads TGTGCCAGCAGTTTACGACAGGGGAATGGCTACACCTTC. The chain is built from TRBV27 and TRBJ1-2; 8 bases map to TRBD1. Germline loops: CDR1 MNHEY, CDR2 SMNVEV (reference sequence). There are 13 residues in the CDR3. With 2 bases clipped from V and 6 bases from J, the junction kept 2 bases outside the gene matches.

V and J are TRBV5-1 and TRBJ1-1; tentative D call: TRBD1 (5 bases). Germline CDR1 is SGHRS and CDR2 is YFSETQ. Trimming stripped 8 bases from V and 2 bases from J, with 10 bases between. This CDR3 contains 12 residues. The CDR3 DNA reads as TGCGCCAGTTCTCAGGGTAACACTGAAGCTTTCTTT. Its protein product is CASSQGNTEAFF.

The chain carries TRBV7-3 and TRBJ2-3; TRBD2 aligns across 10 bases. J lost 4 bases, V lost 5 bases, and 6 bases had no gene match. Germline V gives CDR1 SGHTA, CDR2 FQGTGA. This CDR3 comprises 15 residues. The CDR3 spells CASSRSGGAADTQYF. CDR3 nucleotides: TGTGCCAGCAGCCGAAGCGGGGGGGCTGCAGATACGCAGTATTTT.

The chain is built from TRBV6-5 and TRBJ2-3; D not certain. Germline V CDR1 and CDR2: MNHEY, SVGAGI. V was clipped by 6 bases and J by 1 base, with 8 bases between them. This CDR3 is 13 amino acids long. CDR3 sequence: CASRLLGTDTQYF. DNA for the CDR3: TGTGCCAGCAGACTCCTCGGCACAGATACGCAGTATTTT.

This chain links TRBV7-2 with TRBJ2-7, with a tentative D call TRBD1 (5 bases). The ends were cut back, 5 bases at V and 6 bases at J, with 17 bases in the middle. The germline CDR1 and CDR2 sequences are SGHTA and FQGNSA. The CDR3 covers 14 residues. The chain's CDR3 is CASSPHPTVREQYF. The CDR3, as DNA: TGTGCCAGCAGCCCCCACCCGACAGTTCGCGAGCAGTACTTC.